The 18 T cell receptor beta chains reported below all come from one sample, sequenced in a study of blood T cell repertoires in COVID-19. TCRdb's copy holds only in-frame clones and misses some; the assay was immunoSEQ multiplex PCR. In the table there are about 220,000 clones, around four fifths of which are singletons. The sequenced material came from peripheral blood. The receptor source for this set is a woman in her 70s with COVID-19, enrolled during active disease.

The chain has TRBV9 and TRBJ2-3; no reliable D call. The CDR3 length is 13 residues. V gave up 0 bases and J gave up 3 bases, with 5 bases separating them. Germline V lookup: CDR1 SGDLS, CDR2 YYNGEE. CDR3 residues: CASSVALTDTQYF. The CDR3 DNA reads TGTGCCAGCAGCGTAGCCCTGACAGATACGCAGTATTTT.

This clone was seen once. The chain couples TRBV19 to TRBJ2-2; 10 bases line up with TRBD1. The CDR3 length is 13 residues. CDR1 LNHDA and CDR2 SQIVND come from the germline V gene (reference sequence). The junction had 4 bases not matched to a gene; V was cut back by 10 bases and J by 5 bases. CDR3 residues: CATTGGGTGELFF. CDR3 DNA: TGTGCCACGACAGGGGGCGGAACCGGGGAGCTGTTTTTT.

V is TRBV9 and J is TRBJ2-1, with a tentative D call TRBD2 (5 bases). Germline V gene sequence: CDR1 SGDLS, CDR2 YYNGEE. Trimming pared 0 bases from V and 4 bases from J, leaving 14 bases between. CDR3 length equals 16 residues. The CDR3 nucleotides read TGTGCCAGCAGCGTAGGAATCGGACTCCCTTACAATGAGCAGTTCTTC. Translated, it gives CASSVGIGLPYNEQFF.

V usage is TRBV7-3 and J usage is TRBJ1-4; 7 nucleotides align to TRBD1. The V and J ends lost 4 bases and 8 bases, in that order; junction bases with no gene match: 10. This CDR3 is built from 15 residues. Germline V gene sequence: CDR1 SGHTA, CDR2 FQGTGA. The CDR3 sequence is CASSSSQGIREKLFF. CDR3 nucleotides: TGTGCCAGCAGCTCCTCACAGGGGATAAGGGAAAAACTGTTTTTT.

The rearrangement uses TRBV7-2 and TRBJ2-1; maybe TRBD2 (5 bases). Germline V gives CDR1 SGHTA, CDR2 FQGNSA. V was trimmed by 2 bases and J by 6 bases, leaving 8 bases between them. The CDR3 is 13 amino acids. The CDR3 is CASSLSGTNEQFF. The CDR3 coding sequence is TGTGCCAGCAGCTTAAGCGGAACCAATGAGCAGTTCTTC.

The V and J genes are TRBV5-6 and TRBJ2-7; 9 bases map to TRBD1. The germline gives CDR1 SGHDT, CDR2 YYEEEE. V gave up 5 bases and J gave up 3 bases; unmatched junction bases: 15. The CDR3 length is 17 residues. CDR3 bases: TGTGCCAGCAGTGGACAGGGGACGCCTAGCCTGGTCTACGAGCAGTACTTC. Amino acids: CASSGQGTPSLVYEQYF.

The CDR3 spells CASSLTGLPRPQHF. CDR3 sequence (DNA): TGTGCCAGCAGCCTGACAGGGCTCCCTCGGCCCCAGCATTTT. The rearrangement links TRBV28 to TRBJ1-5, with 7 bases aligning to TRBD1. Germline V gene sequence: CDR1 MDHEN, CDR2 SYDVKM. Losses at the gene ends were 6 bases for V and 9 bases for J; bases not matched to a gene: 11. This CDR3 comprises 14 residues.

CDR3 loop: CASSPGTGGTNEQYF. The CDR3, as DNA: TGCGCCAGCAGCCCCGGGACAGGGGGCACCAACGAGCAGTACTTC. V is TRBV5-1 and J is TRBJ2-7; 12 bases fit TRBD1. CDR3 size: 15 residues. CDR1 SGHRS and CDR2 YFSETQ come from the germline V gene. With 4 bases clipped from V and 5 bases from J, the junction kept 7 bases outside the gene matches.

This clone was detected only a few times. CDR3 coding DNA: TGTGCCAGCCAGGAGGGCGGGACGAGCTCCTACGAGCAGTACTTC. This sequence encodes CASQEGGTSSYEQYF. This chain joins TRBV6-5 and TRBJ2-7; D may be TRBD2 (6 bases). V shed 8 bases and J shed 0 bases, with 17 bases lying between them. Per germline, CDR1 MNHEY and CDR2 SVGAGI. The CDR3 runs 15 residues.

The V call is TRBV28, the J call TRBJ2-2; no firm D call. V was pared by 5 bases and J by 7 bases, with 11 bases between. The CDR3 is 13 residues long. Germline V lookup: CDR1 MDHEN, CDR2 SYDVKM. The CDR3 reads CASSGRMGGELFF. CDR3 nucleotides: TGTGCCAGCAGTGGCAGGATGGGCGGGGAGCTGTTTTTT.

This chain joins TRBV6-5 and TRBJ1-3; unclear D gene. Trimming took 4 bases from V and 1 from J, leaving 11 bases between them. Germline CDR1 and CDR2: MNHEY and SVGAGI. CDR3 length: 15 residues. The CDR3 reads CASSSIPGSGNTIYF. For the CDR3, the DNA is TGTGCCAGCAGTTCGATACCAGGTTCTGGAAACACCATATATTTT.

The rearrangement joins TRBV12-3 or TRBV12-4 to TRBJ2-7, with 9 nucleotides matching TRBD1. Trimming took 6 bases from V and 4 from J; bases not matched to a gene: 1. There are 12 residues in the CDR3. This chain's CDR3 is CASSGTGYEQYF. The CDR3 DNA reads TGTGCCAGCAGCGGGACAGGGTACGAGCAGTACTTC.

This clone showed up just a few times. Written as DNA, the CDR3 is TGTGCCAGCAGTTACGGGCCTGAAGCTTTCTTT. Protein sequence: CASSYGPEAFF. This chain uses TRBV6-5 with TRBJ1-1; D unresolved. The CDR3 is 11 residues long. V was shortened by 2 bases and J by 6 bases, with 4 bases between the two germline ends. Germline-derived CDR1 and CDR2 are MNHEY and SVGAGI.

The CDR3 region has the DNA TGTGCCAGCAGCACACCGGGACAGGGGTCCTACGAGCAGTACTTC. Its protein is CASSTPGQGSYEQYF. The rearrangement uses TRBV28 and TRBJ2-7; 10 bases map to TRBD1. V lost 6 bases to trimming and J lost 1 base; unmatched junction nucleotides: 6. This CDR3 is built from 15 residues. CDR1 and CDR2 from the germline V gene are MDHEN and SYDVKM.

The V gene is TRBV2, the J gene TRBJ2-7; 12 positions agree with TRBD2. The CDR3 spans 13 residues. The V and J ends lost 8 bases and 4 bases, in that order; junction bases with no gene match: 3. From germline, CDR1 is SNHLY and CDR2 FYNNEI. The CDR3 protein is CASSSGRAYEQYF. DNA of the CDR3: TGTGCCAGCTCTAGCGGGAGGGCGTACGAGCAGTACTTC.

The chain combines TRBV15 with TRBJ1-3; D unresolved. The germline V gene encodes CDR1 LNHNV and CDR2 YYDKDF (reference sequence). The CDR3 length is 14 residues. V lost 4 bases and J 0 bases, leaving 7 bases between the germline ends. CDR3 DNA: TGTGCCACCAGCACCCGGTTCTCTGGAAACACCATATATTTT. Protein: CATSTRFSGNTIYF.

The J gene is TRBJ2-7, the V gene TRBV27, with 11 bases aligning to TRBD2. This CDR3 spans 15 amino acids. J lost 4 bases, V lost 5 bases, and 7 bases had no gene match. CDR1 and CDR2 (germline): MNHEY, SMNVEV (reference sequence). CDR3 amino acids: CASSLTSGNPYEQYF. Here the CDR3 DNA reads TGTGCCAGCAGTCTGACTAGCGGGAACCCTTACGAGCAGTACTTC.

This clone showed up just once. V is TRBV3-1 (or the pseudogene TRBV3-2) and J is TRBJ2-5; D is unclear. The length of the CDR3 is 11 residues. Trimming removed 2 bases from V and 7 bases from J, with 5 bases in between. Per germline, CDR1 LGHDT and CDR2 YNNKEL (reference sequence). Written as DNA, the CDR3 is TGTGCCAGCAGCCAAACGGGGACCCAGTACTTC. Residues: CASSQTGTQYF.